This TCR beta chain is drawn from a study of cytomegalovirus exposure and HLA in healthy donors. Overall study: Earlier, 110 million or so unique TCR beta sequences were recovered from around 200 million T cells by an analysis. Notes on the study in general: Associated with cytomegalovirus, according to the listing, were 150 to 200 TCR beta chains. Later work associated roughly 15,000 TCR beta sequences with HLA alleles at 0.05 false discovery rate.

PCR amplification relied on 60 Vbeta primers (plus 13 Jbeta primers). This table comes from immunoSEQ multiplex PCR, and its TCRdb copy is limited to in-frame clones, with some not included. The sample yields around 100,000 clones, just under 80% seen once. The germline V gene has CDR1 SGHTA and CDR2 FQGTGA. The CDR3 spans 16 residues. V shed 2 bases and J 1 base; nucleotides not matched to a gene: 7. As concerns this clone: Its antigen is not identified.

The receptor comes from a male donor in good health and CMV-seropositive. The chain recombines TRBV7-3 with TRBJ2-5, with 7 positions matching TRBD2. Sequenced input: PBMCs. DNA of the CDR3: TGTGCCAGCAGCTTAGGGCCGGGGGGACGCCAAGAGACCCAGTACTTC. Its protein is CASSLGPGGRQETQYF.